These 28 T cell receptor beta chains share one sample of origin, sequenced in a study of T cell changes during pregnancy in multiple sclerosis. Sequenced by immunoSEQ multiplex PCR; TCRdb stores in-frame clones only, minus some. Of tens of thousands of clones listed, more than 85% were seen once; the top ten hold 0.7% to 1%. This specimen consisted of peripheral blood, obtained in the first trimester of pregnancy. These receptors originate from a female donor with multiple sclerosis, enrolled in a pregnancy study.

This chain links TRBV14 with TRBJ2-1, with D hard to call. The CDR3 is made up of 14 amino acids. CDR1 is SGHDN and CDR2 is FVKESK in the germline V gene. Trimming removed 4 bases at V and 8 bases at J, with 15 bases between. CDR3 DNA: TGTGCCAGCAGCCCTCTAGAACCCCCCCATGAGCAGTTCTTC. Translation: CASSPLEPPHEQFF.

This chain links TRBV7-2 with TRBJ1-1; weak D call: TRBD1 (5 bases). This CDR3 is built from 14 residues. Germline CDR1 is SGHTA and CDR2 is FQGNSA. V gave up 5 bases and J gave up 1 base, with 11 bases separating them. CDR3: CASSPGIRNTEAFF. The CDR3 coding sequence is TGTGCCAGCAGCCCAGGGATAAGGAACACTGAAGCTTTCTTT.

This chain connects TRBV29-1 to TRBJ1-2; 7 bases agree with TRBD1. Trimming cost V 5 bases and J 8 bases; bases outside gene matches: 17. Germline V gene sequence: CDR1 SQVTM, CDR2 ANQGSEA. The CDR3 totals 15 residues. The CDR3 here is CSVTGGTADVWGYTF. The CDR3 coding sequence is TGCAGCGTTACCGGTGGGACAGCGGACGTTTGGGGCTACACCTTC.

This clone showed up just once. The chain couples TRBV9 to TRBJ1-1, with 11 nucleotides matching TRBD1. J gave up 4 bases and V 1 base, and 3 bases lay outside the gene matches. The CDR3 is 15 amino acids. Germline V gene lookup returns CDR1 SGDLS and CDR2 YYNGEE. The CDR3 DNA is TGTGCCAGCAGCGTAAGTGGGACAGGGGGCACTGAAGCTTTCTTT. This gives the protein CASSVSGTGGTEAFF.

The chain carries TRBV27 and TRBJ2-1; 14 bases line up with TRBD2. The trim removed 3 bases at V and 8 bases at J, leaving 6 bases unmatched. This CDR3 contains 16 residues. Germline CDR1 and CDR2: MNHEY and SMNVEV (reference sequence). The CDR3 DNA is TGTGCCAGCAGTTTCCAGACTAGCGGGGGGGCCTATGAGCAGTTCTTC. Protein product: CASSFQTSGGAYEQFF.

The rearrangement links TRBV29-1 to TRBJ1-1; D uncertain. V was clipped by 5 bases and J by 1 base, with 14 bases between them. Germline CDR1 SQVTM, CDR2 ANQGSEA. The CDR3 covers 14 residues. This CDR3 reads CSVTMRARNTEAFF. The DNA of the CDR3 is TGCAGCGTTACGATGAGGGCCCGGAACACTGAAGCTTTCTTT.

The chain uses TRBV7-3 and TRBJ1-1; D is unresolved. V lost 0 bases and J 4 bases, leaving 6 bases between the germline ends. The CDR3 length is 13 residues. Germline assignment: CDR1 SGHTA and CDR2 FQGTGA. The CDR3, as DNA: TGTGCCAGCAGCTTAACCCGGGGCACTGAAGCTTTCTTT. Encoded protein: CASSLTRGTEAFF.

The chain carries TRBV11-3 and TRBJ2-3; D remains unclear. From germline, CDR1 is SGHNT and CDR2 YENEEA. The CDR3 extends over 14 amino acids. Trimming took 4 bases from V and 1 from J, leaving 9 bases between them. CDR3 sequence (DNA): TGTGCCAGCAGCTCCCGCACAGGCACAGATACGCAGTATTTT. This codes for CASSSRTGTDTQYF.

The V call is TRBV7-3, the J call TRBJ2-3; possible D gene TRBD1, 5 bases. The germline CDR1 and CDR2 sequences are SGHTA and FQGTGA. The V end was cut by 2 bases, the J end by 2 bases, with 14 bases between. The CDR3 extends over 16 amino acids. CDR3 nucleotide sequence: TGTGCCAGCAGCTTAGACAGTGGGCGAGCCACAGATACGCAGTATTTT. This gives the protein CASSLDSGRATDTQYF.

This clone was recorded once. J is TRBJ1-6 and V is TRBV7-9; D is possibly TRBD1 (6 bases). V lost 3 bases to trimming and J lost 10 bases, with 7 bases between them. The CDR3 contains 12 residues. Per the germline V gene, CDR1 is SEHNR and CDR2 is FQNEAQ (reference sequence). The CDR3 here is CASSFGTSPLHF. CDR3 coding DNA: TGTGCCAGCAGCTTTGGGACATCACCCCTCCACTTT.

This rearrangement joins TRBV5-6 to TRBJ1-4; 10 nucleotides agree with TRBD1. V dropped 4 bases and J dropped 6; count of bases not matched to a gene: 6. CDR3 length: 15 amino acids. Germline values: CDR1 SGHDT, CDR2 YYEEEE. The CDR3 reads CASSRTGGRDEKLFF. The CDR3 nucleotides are TGTGCCAGCAGCCGGACAGGGGGGAGGGATGAAAAACTGTTTTTT.

In nucleotides, the CDR3 is TGTGCCAGCAGCGAGAGAGGAACAAAGCGGGGGGTACAGTTCTTC. Translated, it gives CASSERGTKRGVQFF. The V call is TRBV9, the J call TRBJ2-1; 9 bases align to TRBD2. This CDR3 is built from 15 residues. The germline gives CDR1 SGDLS, CDR2 YYNGEE. With 3 bases clipped from V and 13 bases from J, the junction kept 14 bases outside the gene matches.

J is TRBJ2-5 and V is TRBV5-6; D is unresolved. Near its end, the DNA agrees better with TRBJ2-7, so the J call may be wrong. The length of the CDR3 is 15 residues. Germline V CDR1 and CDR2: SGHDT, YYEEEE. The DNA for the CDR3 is TGTGCCAGCAGCTTGAAGTCCTCCCTCTCCTACGAGCAGTACTTC. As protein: CASSLKSSLSYEQYF.

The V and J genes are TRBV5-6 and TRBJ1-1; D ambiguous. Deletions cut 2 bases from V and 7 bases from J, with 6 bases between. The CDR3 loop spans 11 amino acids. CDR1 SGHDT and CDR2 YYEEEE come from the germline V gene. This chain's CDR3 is CASSFGGEAFF. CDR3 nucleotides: TGTGCCAGCAGCTTCGGAGGTGAAGCTTTCTTT.

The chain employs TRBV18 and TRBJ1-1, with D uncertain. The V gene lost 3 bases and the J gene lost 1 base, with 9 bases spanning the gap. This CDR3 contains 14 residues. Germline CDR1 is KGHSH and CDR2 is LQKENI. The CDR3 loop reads CASSPLKENTEAFF. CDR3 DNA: TGTGCCAGCTCACCCCTAAAAGAGAACACTGAAGCTTTCTTT.

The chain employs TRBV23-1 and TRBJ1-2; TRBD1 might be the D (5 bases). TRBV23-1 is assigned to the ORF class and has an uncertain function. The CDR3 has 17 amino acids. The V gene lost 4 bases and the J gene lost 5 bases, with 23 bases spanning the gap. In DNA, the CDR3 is TGCGCCAGCAGTCCAGACCCGACAGCCGCTATGAGGTATGGCTACACCTTC. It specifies CASSPDPTAAMRYGYTF.

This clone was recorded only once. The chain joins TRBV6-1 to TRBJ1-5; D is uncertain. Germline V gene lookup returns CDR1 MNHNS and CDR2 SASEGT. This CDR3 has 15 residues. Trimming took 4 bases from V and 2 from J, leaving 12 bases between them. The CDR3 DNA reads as TGTGCCAGCAGTGGTAGAGGGCTGGGCAATCAGCCCCAGCATTTT. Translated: CASSGRGLGNQPQHF.

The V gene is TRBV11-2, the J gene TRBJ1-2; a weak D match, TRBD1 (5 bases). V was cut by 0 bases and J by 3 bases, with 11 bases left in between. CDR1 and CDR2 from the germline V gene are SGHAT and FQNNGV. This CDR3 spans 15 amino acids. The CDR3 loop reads CASSLDPAGYYGYTF. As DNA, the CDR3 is TGTGCCAGCAGCTTAGACCCCGCAGGGTACTATGGCTACACCTTC.

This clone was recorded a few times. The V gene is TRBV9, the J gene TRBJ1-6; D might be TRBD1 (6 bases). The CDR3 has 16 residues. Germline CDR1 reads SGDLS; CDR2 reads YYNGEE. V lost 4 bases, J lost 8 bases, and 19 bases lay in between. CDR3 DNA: TGTGCCAGCAGCCCCAGAGCCGGACAGTGGGATTCACCCCTCCACTTT. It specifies CASSPRAGQWDSPLHF.

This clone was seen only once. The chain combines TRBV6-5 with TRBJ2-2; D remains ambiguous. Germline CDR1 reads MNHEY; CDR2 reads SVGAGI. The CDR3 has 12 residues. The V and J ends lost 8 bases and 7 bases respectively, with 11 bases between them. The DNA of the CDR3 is TGTGCCAGCCACGACTTAATCGGGGAGCTGTTTTTT. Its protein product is CASHDLIGELFF.

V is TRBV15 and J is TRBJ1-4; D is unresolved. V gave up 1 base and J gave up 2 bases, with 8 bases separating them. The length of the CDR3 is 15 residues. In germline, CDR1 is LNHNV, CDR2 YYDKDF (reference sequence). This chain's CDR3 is CATSRGLETNEKLFF. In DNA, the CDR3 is TGTGCCACCAGCAGAGGTTTAGAGACTAATGAAAAACTGTTTTTT.

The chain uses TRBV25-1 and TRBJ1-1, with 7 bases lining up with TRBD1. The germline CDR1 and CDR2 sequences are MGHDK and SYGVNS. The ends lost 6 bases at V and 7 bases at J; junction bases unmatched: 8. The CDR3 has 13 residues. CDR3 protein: CASSHSTGSEAFF. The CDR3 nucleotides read TGTGCCAGCAGCCACTCGACAGGGAGTGAAGCTTTCTTT. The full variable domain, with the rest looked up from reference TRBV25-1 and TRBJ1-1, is EADIYQTPRYLVIGTGKKITLECSQTMGHDKMYWYQQDPGMELHLIHYSYGVNSTEKGDLSSESTVSRIRTEHFPLTLESARPSHTSQYLCASSHSTGSEAFFGQGTRLTVV.

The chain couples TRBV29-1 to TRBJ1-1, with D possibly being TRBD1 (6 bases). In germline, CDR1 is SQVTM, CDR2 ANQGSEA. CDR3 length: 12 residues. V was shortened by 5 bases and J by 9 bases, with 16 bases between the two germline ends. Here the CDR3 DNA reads TGCAGCGTTTCGGACAGCAGTACGCAAGCTTTCTTT. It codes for CSVSDSSTQAFF.

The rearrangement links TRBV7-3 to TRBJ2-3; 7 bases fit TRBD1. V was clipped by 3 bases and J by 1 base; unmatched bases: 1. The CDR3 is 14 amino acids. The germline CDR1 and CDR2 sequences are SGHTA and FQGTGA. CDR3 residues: CASSFGTGTDTQYF. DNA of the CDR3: TGTGCCAGCAGCTTTGGGACAGGCACAGATACGCAGTATTTT. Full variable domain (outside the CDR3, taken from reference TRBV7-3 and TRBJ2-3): GAGVSQTPSNKVTEKGKYVELRCDPISGHTALYWYRQSLGQGPEFLIYFQGTGAADDSGLPNDRFFAVRPEGSVSTLKIQRTERGDSAVYLCASSFGTGTDTQYFGPGTRLTVL.

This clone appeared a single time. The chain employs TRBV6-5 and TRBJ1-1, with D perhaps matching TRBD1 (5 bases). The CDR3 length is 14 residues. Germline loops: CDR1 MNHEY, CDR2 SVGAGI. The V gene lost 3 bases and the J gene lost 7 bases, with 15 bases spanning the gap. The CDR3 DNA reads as TGTGCCAGCAGTTATAGTCGAGGACAACGTGAAGCTTTCTTT. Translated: CASSYSRGQREAFF.

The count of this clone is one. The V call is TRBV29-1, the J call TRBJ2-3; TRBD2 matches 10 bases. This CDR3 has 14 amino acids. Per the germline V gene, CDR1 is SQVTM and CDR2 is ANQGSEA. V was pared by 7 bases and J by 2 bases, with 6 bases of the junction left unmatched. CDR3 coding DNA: TGCAGCGCGGAACTAGCGGGGAACACAGATACGCAGTATTTT. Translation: CSAELAGNTDTQYF.

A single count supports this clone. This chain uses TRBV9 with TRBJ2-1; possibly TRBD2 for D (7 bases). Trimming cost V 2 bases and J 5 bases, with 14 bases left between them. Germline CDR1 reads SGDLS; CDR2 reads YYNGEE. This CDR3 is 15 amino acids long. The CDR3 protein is CASSVGGPPHNEQFF. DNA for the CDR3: TGTGCCAGCAGCGTGGGGGGGCCCCCCCACAATGAGCAGTTCTTC.

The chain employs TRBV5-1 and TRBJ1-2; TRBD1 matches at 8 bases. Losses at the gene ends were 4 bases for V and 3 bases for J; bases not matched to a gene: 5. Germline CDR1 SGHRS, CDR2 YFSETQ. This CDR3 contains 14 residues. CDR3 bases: TGCGCCAGCAGCGTTTTGACAGGGGACTATGGCTACACCTTC. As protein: CASSVLTGDYGYTF.